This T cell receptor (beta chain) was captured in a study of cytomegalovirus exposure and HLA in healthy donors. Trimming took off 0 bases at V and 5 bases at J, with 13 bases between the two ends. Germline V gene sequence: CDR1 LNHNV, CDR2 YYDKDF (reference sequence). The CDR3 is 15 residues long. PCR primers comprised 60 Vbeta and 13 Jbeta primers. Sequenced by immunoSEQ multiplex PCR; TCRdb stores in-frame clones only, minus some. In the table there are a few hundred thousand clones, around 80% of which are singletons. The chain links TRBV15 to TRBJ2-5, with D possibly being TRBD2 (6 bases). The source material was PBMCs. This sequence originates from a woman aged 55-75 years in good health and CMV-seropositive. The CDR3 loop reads CATSREVGGVETQYF. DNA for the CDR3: TGTGCCACCAGCAGAGAGGTGGGGGGAGTGGAGACCCAGTACTTC.